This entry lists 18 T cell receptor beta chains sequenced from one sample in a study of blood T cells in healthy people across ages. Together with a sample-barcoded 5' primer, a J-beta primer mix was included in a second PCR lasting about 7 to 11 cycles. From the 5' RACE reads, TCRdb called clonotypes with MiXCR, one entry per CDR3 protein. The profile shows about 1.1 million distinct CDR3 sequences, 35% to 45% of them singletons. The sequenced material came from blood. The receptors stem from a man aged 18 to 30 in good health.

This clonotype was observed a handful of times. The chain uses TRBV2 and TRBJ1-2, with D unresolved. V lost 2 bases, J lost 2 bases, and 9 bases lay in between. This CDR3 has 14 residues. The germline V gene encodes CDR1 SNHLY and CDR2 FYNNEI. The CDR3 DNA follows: TGTGCCAGCAGTGAATCGGTACAGAACTATGGCTACACCTTC. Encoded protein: CASSESVQNYGYTF.

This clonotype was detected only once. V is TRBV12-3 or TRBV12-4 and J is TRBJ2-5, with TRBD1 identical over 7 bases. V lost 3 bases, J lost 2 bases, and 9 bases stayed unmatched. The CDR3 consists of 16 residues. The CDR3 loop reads CASSFMHARGQETQYF. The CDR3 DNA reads TGTGCCAGCAGTTTTATGCACGCCAGGGGGCAAGAGACCCAGTACTTC.

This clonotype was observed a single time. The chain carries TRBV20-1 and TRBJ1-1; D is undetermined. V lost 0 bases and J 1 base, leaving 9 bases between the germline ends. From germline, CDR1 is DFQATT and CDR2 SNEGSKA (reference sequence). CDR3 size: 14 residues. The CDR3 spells CSARDSTGNTEAFF. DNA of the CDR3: TGCAGTGCTAGAGACTCGACGGGGAACACTGAAGCTTTCTTT.

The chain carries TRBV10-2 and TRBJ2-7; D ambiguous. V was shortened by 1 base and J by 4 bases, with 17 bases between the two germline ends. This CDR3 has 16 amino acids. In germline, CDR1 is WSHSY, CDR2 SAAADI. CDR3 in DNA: TGCGCCAGCAGTGAGTACCCCAGTTCTGGCGTGTACGAGCAGTACTTC. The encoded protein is CASSEYPSSGVYEQYF.

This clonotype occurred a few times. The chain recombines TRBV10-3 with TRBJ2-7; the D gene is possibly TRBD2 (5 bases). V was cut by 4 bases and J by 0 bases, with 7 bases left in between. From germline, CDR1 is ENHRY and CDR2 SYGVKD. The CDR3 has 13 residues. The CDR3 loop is CAISGRDSYEQYF. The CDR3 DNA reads TGTGCCATCAGTGGACGGGACTCCTACGAGCAGTACTTC.

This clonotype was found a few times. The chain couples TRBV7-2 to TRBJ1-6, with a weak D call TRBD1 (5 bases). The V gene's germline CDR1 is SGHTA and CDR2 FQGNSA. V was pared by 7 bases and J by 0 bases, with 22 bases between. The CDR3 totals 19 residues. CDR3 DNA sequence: TGTGCCAGCATCGAACGGACACTCCTCGACAACTCCTATAATTCACCCCTCCACTTT. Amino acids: CASIERTLLDNSYNSPLHF.

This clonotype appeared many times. Here the CDR3 reads CASSVAGRSTDTQYF. CDR3 in DNA: TGTGCCAGCAGCGTAGCTGGACGAAGCACAGATACGCAGTATTTT. The V and J genes are TRBV9 and TRBJ2-3; D is undetermined. There are 15 residues in the CDR3. Germline lookup yields CDR1 SGDLS and CDR2 YYNGEE. V lost 0 bases to trimming and J lost 0 bases, with 8 bases between them.

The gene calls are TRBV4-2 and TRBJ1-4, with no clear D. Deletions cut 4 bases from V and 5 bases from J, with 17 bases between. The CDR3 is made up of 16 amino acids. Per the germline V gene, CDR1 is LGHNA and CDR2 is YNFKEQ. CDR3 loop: CASSPSKSQENEKLFF. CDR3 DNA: TGTGCCAGCAGCCCATCAAAGAGCCAGGAGAATGAAAAACTGTTTTTT.

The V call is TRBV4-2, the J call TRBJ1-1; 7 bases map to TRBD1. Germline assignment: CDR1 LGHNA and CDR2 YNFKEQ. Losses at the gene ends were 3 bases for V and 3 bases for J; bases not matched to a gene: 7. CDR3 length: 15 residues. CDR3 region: CASSHLQGTYTEAFF. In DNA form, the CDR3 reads TGTGCCAGCAGCCATCTACAGGGGACCTACACTGAAGCTTTCTTT.

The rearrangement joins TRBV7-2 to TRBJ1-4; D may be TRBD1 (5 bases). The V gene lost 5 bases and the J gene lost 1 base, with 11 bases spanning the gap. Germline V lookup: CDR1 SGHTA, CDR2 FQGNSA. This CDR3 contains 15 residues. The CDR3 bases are TGTGCCAGCAGCCCCAGGGTTGGAACTAATGAAAAACTGTTTTTT. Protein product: CASSPRVGTNEKLFF.

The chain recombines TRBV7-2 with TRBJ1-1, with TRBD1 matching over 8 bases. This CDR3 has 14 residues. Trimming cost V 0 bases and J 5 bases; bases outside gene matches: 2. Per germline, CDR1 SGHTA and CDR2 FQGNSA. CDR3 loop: CASSLAGTGTEAFF. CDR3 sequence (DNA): TGTGCCAGCAGCTTAGCGGGGACAGGTACTGAAGCTTTCTTT.

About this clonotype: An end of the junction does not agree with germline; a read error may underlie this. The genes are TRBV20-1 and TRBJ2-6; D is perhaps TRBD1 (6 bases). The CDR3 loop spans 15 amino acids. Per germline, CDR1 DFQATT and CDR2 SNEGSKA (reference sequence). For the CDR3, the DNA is TGCAGTGCTAGACGGGACAACTCTGGGGCCAGCGTCCTGACTTTC. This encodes CSARRDNSGASVLTF.

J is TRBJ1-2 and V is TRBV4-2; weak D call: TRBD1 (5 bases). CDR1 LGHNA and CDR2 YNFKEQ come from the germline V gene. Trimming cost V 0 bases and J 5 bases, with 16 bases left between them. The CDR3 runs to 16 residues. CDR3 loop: CASSQEARGTTYGYTF. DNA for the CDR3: TGTGCCAGCAGCCAAGAGGCCCGGGGGACTACTTATGGCTACACCTTC.

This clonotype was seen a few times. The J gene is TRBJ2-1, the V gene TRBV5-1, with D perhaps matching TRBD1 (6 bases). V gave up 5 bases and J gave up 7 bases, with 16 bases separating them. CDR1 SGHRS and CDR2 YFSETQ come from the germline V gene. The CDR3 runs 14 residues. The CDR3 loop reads CASRVSNRENEQFF. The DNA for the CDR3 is TGCGCCAGCAGGGTCTCGAACAGGGAAAATGAGCAGTTCTTC.

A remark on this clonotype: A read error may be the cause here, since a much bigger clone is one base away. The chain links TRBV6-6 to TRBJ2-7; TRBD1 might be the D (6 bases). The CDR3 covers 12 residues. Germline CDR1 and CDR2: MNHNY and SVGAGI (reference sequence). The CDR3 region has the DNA TGTGCCTGCAGGAAACAGGGTTACGAGCAGTACTTC. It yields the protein CACRKQGYEQYF.

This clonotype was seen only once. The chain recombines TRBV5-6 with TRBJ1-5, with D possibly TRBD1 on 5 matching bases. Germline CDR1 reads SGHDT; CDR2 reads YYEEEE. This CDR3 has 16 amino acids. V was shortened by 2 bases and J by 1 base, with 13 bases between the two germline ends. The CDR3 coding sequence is TGTGCCAGCAGCTTATTCGGTAGGGGCAGCAATCAGCCCCAGCATTTT. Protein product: CASSLFGRGSNQPQHF. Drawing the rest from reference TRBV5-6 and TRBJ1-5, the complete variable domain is DAGVTQSPTHLIKTRGQQVTLRCSPKSGHDTVSWYQQALGQGPQFIFQYYEEEERQRGNFPDRFSGHQFPNYSSELNVNALLLGDSALYLCASSLFGRGSNQPQHFGDGTRLSIL.

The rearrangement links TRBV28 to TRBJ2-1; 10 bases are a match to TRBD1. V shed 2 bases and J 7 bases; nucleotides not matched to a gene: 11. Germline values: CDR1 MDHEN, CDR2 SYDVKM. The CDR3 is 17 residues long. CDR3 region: CASSLGVGTGVQNEQFF. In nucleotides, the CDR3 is TGTGCCAGCAGTTTAGGGGTCGGGACAGGGGTTCAGAATGAGCAGTTCTTC.

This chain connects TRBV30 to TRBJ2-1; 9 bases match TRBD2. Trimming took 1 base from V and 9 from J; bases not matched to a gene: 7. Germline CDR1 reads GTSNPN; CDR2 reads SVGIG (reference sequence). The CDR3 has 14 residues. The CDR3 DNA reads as TGTGCCTGGAGTGGCGGGGGGGATCTTGGTGAGCAGTTCTTC. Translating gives CAWSGGGDLGEQFF.